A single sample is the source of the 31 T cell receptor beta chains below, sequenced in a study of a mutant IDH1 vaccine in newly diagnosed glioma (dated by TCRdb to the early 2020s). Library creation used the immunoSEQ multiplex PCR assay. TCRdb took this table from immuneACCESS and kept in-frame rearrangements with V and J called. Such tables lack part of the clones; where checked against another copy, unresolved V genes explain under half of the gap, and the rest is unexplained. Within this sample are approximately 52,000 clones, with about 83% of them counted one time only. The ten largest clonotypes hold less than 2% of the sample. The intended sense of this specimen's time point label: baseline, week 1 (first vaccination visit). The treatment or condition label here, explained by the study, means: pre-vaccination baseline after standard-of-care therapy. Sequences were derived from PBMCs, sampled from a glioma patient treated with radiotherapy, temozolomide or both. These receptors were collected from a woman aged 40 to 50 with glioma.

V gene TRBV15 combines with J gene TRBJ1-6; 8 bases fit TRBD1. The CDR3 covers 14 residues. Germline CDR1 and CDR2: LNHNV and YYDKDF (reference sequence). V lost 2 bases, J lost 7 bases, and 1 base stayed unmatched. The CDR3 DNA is TGTGCCACCAGCAGAAGACAGGGGAATTCACCCCTCCACTTT. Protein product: CATSRRQGNSPLHF.

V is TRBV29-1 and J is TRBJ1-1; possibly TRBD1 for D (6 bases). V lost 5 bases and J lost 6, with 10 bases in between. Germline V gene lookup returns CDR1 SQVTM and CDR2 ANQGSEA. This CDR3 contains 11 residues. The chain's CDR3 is CSVRGPAEAFF. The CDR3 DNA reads TGCAGCGTTCGGGGGCCCGCTGAAGCTTTCTTT.

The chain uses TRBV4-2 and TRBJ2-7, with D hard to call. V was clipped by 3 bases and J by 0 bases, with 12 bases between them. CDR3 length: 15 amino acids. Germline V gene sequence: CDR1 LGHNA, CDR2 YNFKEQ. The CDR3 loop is CASSHALGGSYEQYF. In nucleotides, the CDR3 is TGTGCCAGCAGCCACGCCCTGGGCGGCTCCTACGAGCAGTACTTC.

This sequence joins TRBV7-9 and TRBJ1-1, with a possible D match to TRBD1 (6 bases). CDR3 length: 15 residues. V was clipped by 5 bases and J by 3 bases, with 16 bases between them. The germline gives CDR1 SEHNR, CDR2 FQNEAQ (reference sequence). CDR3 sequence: CASSPTGIVDTEAFF. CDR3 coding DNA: TGTGCCAGCAGCCCTACAGGGATAGTTGACACTGAAGCTTTCTTT. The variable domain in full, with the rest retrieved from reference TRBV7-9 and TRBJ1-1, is DTGVSQNPRHKITKRGQNVTFRCDPISEHNRLYWYRQTLGQGPEFLTYFQNEAQLEKSRLLSDRFSAERPKGSFSTLEIQRTEQGDSAMYLCASSPTGIVDTEAFFGQGTRLTVV.

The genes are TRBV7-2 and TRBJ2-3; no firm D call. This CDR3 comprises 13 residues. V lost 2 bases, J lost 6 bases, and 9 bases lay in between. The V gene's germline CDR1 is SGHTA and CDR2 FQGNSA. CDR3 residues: CASSLHRSDTQYF. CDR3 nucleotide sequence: TGTGCCAGCAGCTTACACCGATCGGATACGCAGTATTTT.

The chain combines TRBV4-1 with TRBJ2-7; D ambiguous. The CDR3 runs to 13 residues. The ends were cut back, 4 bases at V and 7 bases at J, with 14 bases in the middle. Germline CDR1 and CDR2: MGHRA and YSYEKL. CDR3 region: CASSRTQIEEQYF. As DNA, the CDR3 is TGCGCCAGCAGCCGGACCCAAATTGAAGAGCAGTACTTC.

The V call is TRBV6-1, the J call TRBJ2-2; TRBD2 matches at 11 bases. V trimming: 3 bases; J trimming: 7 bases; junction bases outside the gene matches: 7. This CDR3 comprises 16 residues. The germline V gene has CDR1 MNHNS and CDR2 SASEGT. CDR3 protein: CASSETSGAGGGELFF. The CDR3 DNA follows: TGTGCCAGCAGTGAGACTAGCGGGGCGGGCGGCGGGGAGCTGTTTTTT.

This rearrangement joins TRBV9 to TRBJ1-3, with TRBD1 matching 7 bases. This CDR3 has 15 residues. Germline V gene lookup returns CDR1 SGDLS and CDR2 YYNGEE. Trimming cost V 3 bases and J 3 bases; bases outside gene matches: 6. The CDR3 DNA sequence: TGTGCCAGCAGCGCAACCGGACAGGATGGAAACACCATATATTTT. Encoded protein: CASSATGQDGNTIYF.

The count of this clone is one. The CDR3, as DNA: TGTGCCAGCAGTGGGCAGTCCTACGAGCAGTACTTC. This translates into CASSGQSYEQYF. This chain uses TRBV6-1 with TRBJ2-7; D unresolved. The ends were cut back, 4 bases at V and 1 base at J, with 5 bases in the middle. Per the germline V gene, CDR1 is MNHNS and CDR2 is SASEGT. The CDR3 is made up of 12 amino acids.

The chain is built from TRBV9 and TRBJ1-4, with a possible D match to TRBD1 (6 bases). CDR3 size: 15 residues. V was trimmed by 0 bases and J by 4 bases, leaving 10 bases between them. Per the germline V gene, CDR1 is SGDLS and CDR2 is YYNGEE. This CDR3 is CASSVEDSGNEKLFF. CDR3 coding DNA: TGTGCCAGCAGCGTAGAGGACAGCGGTAATGAAAAACTGTTTTTT.

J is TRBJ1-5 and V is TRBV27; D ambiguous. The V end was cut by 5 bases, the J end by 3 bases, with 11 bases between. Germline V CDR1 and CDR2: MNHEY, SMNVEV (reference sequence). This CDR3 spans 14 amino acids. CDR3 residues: CASSPGIPNQPQHF. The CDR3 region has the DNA TGTGCCAGCAGTCCCGGGATCCCCAATCAGCCCCAGCATTTT.

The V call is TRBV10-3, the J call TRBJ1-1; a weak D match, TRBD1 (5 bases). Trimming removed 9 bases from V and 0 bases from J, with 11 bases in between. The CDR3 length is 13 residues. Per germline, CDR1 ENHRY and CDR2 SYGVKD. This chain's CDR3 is CAIKTAMNTEAFF. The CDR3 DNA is TGTGCCATTAAGACAGCCATGAACACTGAAGCTTTCTTT.

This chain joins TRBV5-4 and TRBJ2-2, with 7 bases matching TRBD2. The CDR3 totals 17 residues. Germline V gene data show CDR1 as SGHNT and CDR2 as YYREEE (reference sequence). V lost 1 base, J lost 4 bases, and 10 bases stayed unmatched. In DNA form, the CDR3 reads TGTGCCAGCAGCTTGACCCCCGGGGGAGGGGTCACCGGGGAGCTGTTTTTT. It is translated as CASSLTPGGGVTGELFF.

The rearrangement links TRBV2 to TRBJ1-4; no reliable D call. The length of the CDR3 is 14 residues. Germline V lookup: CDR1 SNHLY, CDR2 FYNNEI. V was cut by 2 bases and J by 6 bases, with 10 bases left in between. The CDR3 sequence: CASSEQQRHEKLFF. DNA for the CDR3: TGTGCCAGCAGTGAACAACAGCGGCATGAAAAACTGTTTTTT.

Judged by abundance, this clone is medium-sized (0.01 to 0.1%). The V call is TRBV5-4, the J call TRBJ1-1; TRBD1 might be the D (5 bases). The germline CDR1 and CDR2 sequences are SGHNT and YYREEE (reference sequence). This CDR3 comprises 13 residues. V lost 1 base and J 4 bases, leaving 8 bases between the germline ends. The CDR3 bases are TGTGCCAGCAGCTTGCAGAGGGGCACTGAAGCTTTCTTT. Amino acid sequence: CASSLQRGTEAFF.

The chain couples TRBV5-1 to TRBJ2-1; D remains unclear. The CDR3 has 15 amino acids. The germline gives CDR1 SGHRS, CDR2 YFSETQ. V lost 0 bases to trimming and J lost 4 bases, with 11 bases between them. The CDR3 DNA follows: TGCGCCAGCAGCTTGGACGTGTCGACTTACAATGAGCAGTTCTTC. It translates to CASSLDVSTYNEQFF.

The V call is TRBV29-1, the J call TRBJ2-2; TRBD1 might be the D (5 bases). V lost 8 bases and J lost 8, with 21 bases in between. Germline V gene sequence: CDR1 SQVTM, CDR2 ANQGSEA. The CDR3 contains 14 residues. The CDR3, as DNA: TGCAGCACCCCTGGTAAGGGGATGGATGGGGAGCTGTTTTTT. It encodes CSTPGKGMDGELFF.

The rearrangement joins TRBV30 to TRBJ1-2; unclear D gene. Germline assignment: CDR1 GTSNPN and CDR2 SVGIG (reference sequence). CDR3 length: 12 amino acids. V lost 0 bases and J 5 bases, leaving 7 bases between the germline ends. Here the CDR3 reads CAWSVHSYGYTF. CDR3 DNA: TGTGCCTGGAGTGTACATTCGTATGGCTACACCTTC.

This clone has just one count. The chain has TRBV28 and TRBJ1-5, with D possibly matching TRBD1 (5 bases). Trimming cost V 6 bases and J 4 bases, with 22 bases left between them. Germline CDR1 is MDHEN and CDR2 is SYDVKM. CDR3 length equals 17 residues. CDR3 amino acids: CASSLPRALRDNQPQHF. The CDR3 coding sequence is TGTGCCAGCAGCCTACCCAGGGCGCTTCGAGATAATCAGCCCCAGCATTTT.

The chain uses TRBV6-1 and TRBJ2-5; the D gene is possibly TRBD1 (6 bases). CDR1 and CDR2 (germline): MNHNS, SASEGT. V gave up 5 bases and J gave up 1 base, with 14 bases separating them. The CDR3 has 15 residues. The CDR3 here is CASSLSGHPQETQYF. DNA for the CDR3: TGTGCCAGCAGTCTATCGGGACACCCCCAAGAGACCCAGTACTTC.

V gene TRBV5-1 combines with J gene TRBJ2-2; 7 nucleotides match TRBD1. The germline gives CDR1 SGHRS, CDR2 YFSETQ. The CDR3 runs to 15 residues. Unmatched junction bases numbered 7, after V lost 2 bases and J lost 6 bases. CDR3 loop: CASSLGTERAGELFF. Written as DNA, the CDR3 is TGCGCCAGCAGCTTAGGGACAGAGAGAGCCGGGGAGCTGTTTTTT.

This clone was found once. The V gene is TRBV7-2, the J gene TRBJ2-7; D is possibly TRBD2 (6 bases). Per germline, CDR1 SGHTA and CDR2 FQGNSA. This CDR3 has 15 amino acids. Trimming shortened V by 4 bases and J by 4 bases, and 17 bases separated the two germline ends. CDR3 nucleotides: TGTGCCAGCAGCTCCGCGGCACTCGGGGGATACGAGCAGTACTTC. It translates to CASSSAALGGYEQYF.

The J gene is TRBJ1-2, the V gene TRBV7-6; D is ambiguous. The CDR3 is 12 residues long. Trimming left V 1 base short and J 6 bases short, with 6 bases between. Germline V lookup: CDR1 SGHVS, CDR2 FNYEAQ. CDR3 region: CASSLDGDGYTF. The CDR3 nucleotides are TGTGCCAGCAGCTTAGATGGGGATGGCTACACCTTC.

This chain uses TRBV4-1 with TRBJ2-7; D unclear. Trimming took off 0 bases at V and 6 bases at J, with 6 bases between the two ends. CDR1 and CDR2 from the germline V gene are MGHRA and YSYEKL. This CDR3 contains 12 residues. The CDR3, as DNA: TGCGCCAGCAGCCAAGACCCCCCCGAGCAGTACTTC. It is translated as CASSQDPPEQYF.

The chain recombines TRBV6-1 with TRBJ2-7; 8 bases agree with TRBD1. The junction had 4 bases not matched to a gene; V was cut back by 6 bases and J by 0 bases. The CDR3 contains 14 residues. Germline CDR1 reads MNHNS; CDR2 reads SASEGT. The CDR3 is CASSGDRGSYEQYF. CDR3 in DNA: TGTGCCAGCAGCGGAGACAGGGGCTCCTACGAGCAGTACTTC.

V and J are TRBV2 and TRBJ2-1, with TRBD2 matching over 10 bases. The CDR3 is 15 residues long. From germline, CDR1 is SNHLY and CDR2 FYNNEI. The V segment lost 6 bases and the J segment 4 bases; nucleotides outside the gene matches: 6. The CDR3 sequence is CASRALAGVYNEQFF. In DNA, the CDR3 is TGTGCCAGCAGAGCCCTAGCGGGGGTTTACAATGAGCAGTTCTTC.

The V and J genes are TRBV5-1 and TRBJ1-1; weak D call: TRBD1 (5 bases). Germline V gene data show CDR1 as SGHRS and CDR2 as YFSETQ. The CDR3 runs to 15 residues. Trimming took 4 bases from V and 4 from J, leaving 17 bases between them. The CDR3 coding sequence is TGCGCCAGCAGCATTACCCAGGGAGGAGGCACTGAAGCTTTCTTT. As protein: CASSITQGGGTEAFF.

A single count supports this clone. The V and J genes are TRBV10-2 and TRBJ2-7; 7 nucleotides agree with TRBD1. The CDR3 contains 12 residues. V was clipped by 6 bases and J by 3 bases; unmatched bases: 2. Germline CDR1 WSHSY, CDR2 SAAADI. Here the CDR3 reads CASSRQGYEQYF. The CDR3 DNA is TGCGCCAGCAGCCGACAGGGCTACGAGCAGTACTTC.

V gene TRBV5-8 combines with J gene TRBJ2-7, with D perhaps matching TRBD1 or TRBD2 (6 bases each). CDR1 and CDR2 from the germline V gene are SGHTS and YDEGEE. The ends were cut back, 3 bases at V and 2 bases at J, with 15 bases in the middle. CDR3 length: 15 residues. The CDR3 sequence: CASSSGERGAYEQYF. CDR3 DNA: TGTGCCAGCAGCTCAGGGGAGAGGGGGGCCTACGAGCAGTACTTC.

The CDR3 DNA follows: TGTGCCAGCAGTGACGTCATTGGTGAAAAACTGTTTTTT. Its protein is CASSDVIGEKLFF. The chain links TRBV6-1 to TRBJ1-4, with D uncertain. This CDR3 is built from 13 residues. Germline V gene sequence: CDR1 MNHNS, CDR2 SASEGT. The V and J ends lost 3 bases and 7 bases respectively, with 9 bases between them.

In DNA, the CDR3 is TGTGCCAGCTCGTCCACCGGGGGTCCTCGTGAGACCCAGTACTTC. The encoded protein is CASSSTGGPRETQYF. The chain uses TRBV2 and TRBJ2-5; D is perhaps TRBD2 (6 bases). V was cut by 8 bases and J by 5 bases, with 21 bases left in between. The CDR3 totals 15 residues. Germline V lookup: CDR1 SNHLY, CDR2 FYNNEI.